This T cell receptor beta chain was captured by sequencing in a study of T-cell memory formation after mild COVID-19. Study summary: Largely, the TCR clusters proved donor specific. Study outcomes and limitations: Prior to infection, memory already included some responding clones, suggesting cross-reactive memory joined. Whereas later expanders leaned CD4+, clones contracting day 15 to 85 showed a balanced CD4/CD8 makeup.

The CDR3 runs 15 residues. Germline CDR1 is LNHDA and CDR2 is SQIVND (reference sequence). The V end lost 1 base, the J end lost 4 bases, and 13 bases lay between the germline ends. From 5'RACE with constant-segment primers came TCR alpha and TCR beta cDNA libraries that carried sample barcodes and UMIs. TCRdb used MiXCR to reprocess the 5' RACE reads, holding one entry per CDR3 protein. The sample comprises 550,000 to 650,000 distinct CDR3 sequences, 15% to 20% of which are singletons, and around 8.1% rests with the top ten. This clonotype was picked up one time. Its antigen is unidentified. The sequencing sample was made of PBMCs or a T cell subset sorted from them (not recorded which). This receptor was obtained from an adult woman who had mild COVID-19 (a few samples of this study predate the infection). Cell type and time point are not known. J is TRBJ1-1 and V is TRBV19; D is uncertain. DNA of the CDR3: TGTGCCAGTAGTATAGTTGGGTCTCGGGTCACTGAAGCTTTCTTT. This gives the protein CASSIVGSRVTEAFF.